A single sample is the source of the 8 T cell receptor beta chains below, sequenced in a study of cytomegalovirus exposure and HLA in healthy donors. The primer mix had 60 Vbeta and 13 Jbeta primers. The method was immunoSEQ multiplex PCR; TCRdb's version includes in-frame clones alone and lacks a portion of them. This sample yields about 140,000 clones, of which about 77% are seen a single time; around 1.5% belongs to the top ten. Sequenced: PBMCs. Receptors were obtained from a female donor in good health and CMV-seronegative.

This chain links TRBV2 with TRBJ1-5; D is uncertain. CDR1 and CDR2 from the germline V gene are SNHLY and FYNNEI. CDR3 length: 13 amino acids. V lost 5 bases and J lost 5, with 10 bases in between. The CDR3 coding sequence is TGTGCCAGCAGTTTTCAGGCCGATCAGCCCCAGCATTTT. Translation: CASSFQADQPQHF.

This clone was picked up a small number of times. This sequence joins TRBV7-9 and TRBJ2-7; 7 bases are shared with TRBD1. Unmatched junction bases numbered 4, after V lost 3 bases and J lost 5 bases. CDR3 length: 13 amino acids. CDR1 and CDR2 from the germline V gene are SEHNR and FQNEAQ (reference sequence). CDR3 residues: CASSLTGPNEQYF. In DNA form, the CDR3 reads TGTGCCAGCAGCTTGACAGGGCCCAACGAGCAGTACTTC.

This chain joins TRBV4-1 and TRBJ1-2, with 9 nucleotides matching TRBD1. V was clipped by 3 bases and J by 4 bases; unmatched bases: 12. Germline V gene data show CDR1 as MGHRA and CDR2 as YSYEKL. The CDR3 runs 17 residues. CDR3 sequence: CASSHNGGGQGLYGYTF. In DNA, the CDR3 is TGCGCCAGCAGCCATAATGGAGGGGGACAGGGCCTCTATGGCTACACCTTC.

This clone has more than one count but fewer than ten. This sequence joins TRBV6-1 and TRBJ1-1; D may be TRBD1 (6 bases). Germline V gives CDR1 MNHNS, CDR2 SASEGT. Trimming removed 2 bases at V and 3 bases at J, with 22 bases between. CDR3 length equals 18 residues. The DNA of the CDR3 is TGTGCCAGCAGTGAAATCAGAGGGGGGGGACCGGGGGACACTGAAGCTTTCTTT. It yields the protein CASSEIRGGGPGDTEAFF.

As DNA, the CDR3 is TGTGCCAGCAGCTTCGGGGGGGGAGCTTTCTTT. Its translation: CASSFGGGAFF. The genes are TRBV9 and TRBJ1-1; tentative D call: TRBD1 (5 bases). Germline CDR1 SGDLS, CDR2 YYNGEE. This CDR3 is 11 amino acids long. V gave up 4 bases and J gave up 10 bases, with 11 bases separating them. Full variable domain (remainder filled in from reference TRBV9 and TRBJ1-1): DSGVTQTPKHLITATGQRVTLRCSPRSGDLSVYWYQQSLDQGLQFLIQYYNGEERAKGNILERFSAQQFPDLHSELNLSSLELGDSALYFCASSFGGGAFFGQGTRLTVV.

Worth noting for this clone: At one of its ends the junction is not consistent with the germline gene, which may arise from a read error. The rearrangement links TRBV5-1 to TRBJ1-1; D is ambiguous. Per the germline V gene, CDR1 is SGHRS and CDR2 is YFSETQ. The CDR3 totals 14 residues. The CDR3 DNA reads TGCACCAGCAGCATGGGGAGTGTTGGCACTGAAGCTTTCTTT. Residues: CTSSMGSVGTEAFF.

The genes are TRBV27 and TRBJ1-5; no reliable D call. V shed 5 bases and J shed 6 bases, with 17 bases lying between them. Per the germline V gene, CDR1 is MNHEY and CDR2 is SMNVEV (reference sequence). The CDR3 has 15 amino acids. CDR3 sequence: CASSPRATIGQPQHF. The CDR3 bases are TGTGCCAGCAGTCCGCGGGCTACTATAGGTCAGCCCCAGCATTTT.

This clone occurred a few times. The DNA of the CDR3 is TGTGCCAGCAGTGAAGGGCCAGGGGGTAACAATCAGCCCCAGCATTTT. It specifies CASSEGPGGNNQPQHF. The chain couples TRBV6-1 to TRBJ1-5; 7 nucleotides line up with TRBD1. This CDR3 is 16 amino acids long. CDR1 is MNHNS and CDR2 is SASEGT in the germline V gene. V shed 1 base, J shed 3 bases, and the junction held 6 bases outside the gene matches.